What follows are 21 T cell receptor beta chains derived from one specimen sequenced in a study of blood T cells in healthy people across ages. The second PCR ran about 7 to 12 cycles with a sample-barcoded 5' primer and J-beta primers. TCRdb reprocessed the 5' RACE reads via MiXCR and lists one record per CDR3 protein. The sample consists of hundreds of thousands of distinct CDR3 sequences, approximately 50% of them appearing once. The specimen was blood. Receptor source: a man aged 55-75 years in good health.

V gene TRBV5-6 combines with J gene TRBJ2-1; D is unresolved. Trimming stripped 4 bases from V and 2 bases from J, with 10 bases between. CDR3 length: 14 amino acids. Germline V CDR1 and CDR2: SGHDT, YYEEEE. CDR3 bases: TGTGCCAGCAGCAGTATTACAGCCTACAATGAGCAGTTCTTC. This sequence encodes CASSSITAYNEQFF.

This clonotype appeared many times. J is TRBJ1-5 and V is TRBV24-1; D is perhaps TRBD1 (6 bases). Trimming pared 9 bases from V and 3 bases from J, leaving 11 bases between. This CDR3 has 13 residues. In germline, CDR1 is KGHDR, CDR2 SFDVKD. CDR3 coding DNA: TGTGCCACCCGGGCGGGGGCCAATCAGCCCCAGCATTTT. Translated, it gives CATRAGANQPQHF.

This clonotype was seen only a few times. The V call is TRBV28, the J call TRBJ1-2; possibly TRBD1 for D (6 bases). This CDR3 has 13 residues. Germline CDR1 and CDR2: MDHEN and SYDVKM. V was cut by 6 bases and J by 2 bases, with 10 bases left in between. CDR3: CASSIDRNYGYTF. Written as DNA, the CDR3 is TGTGCCAGCAGCATCGACAGGAACTATGGCTACACCTTC.

The chain employs TRBV7-9 and TRBJ2-2; D possibly corresponds to TRBD2 (6 bases). Germline loops: CDR1 SEHNR, CDR2 FQNEAQ (reference sequence). This CDR3 spans 15 amino acids. Trimming removed 4 bases from V and 3 bases from J, with 12 bases in between. The CDR3 DNA sequence: TGTGCCAGCAGCTGGGGGGAGTGGGACACCGGGGAGCTGTTTTTT. It codes for CASSWGEWDTGELFF.

The V gene is TRBV20-1, the J gene TRBJ2-7; a possible D gene is TRBD1 (6 bases). CDR1 and CDR2 (germline): DFQATT, SNEGSKA (reference sequence). V dropped 2 bases and J dropped 3 bases, with 8 bases sitting between them. CDR3 length: 12 amino acids. CDR3: CSARQGIYEQYF. CDR3 nucleotide sequence: TGCAGTGCTAGACAGGGGATCTACGAGCAGTACTTC.

This sequence joins TRBV27 and TRBJ2-7; TRBD1 matches at 9 bases. With 4 bases clipped from V and 2 bases from J, the junction kept 6 bases outside the gene matches. Germline CDR1 is MNHEY and CDR2 is SMNVEV (reference sequence). This CDR3 has 15 residues. CDR3 in DNA: TGTGCCAGCAGTTCCGGGGGGACAGGGCCCTACGAGCAGTACTTC. It yields the protein CASSSGGTGPYEQYF.

This clonotype was picked up many times. J is TRBJ1-1 and V is TRBV5-6; TRBD1 agrees at 9 bases. V dropped 4 bases and J dropped 5; count of bases not matched to a gene: 12. Germline V gene data show CDR1 as SGHDT and CDR2 as YYEEEE. The CDR3 totals 16 residues. CDR3 loop: CASSLTTGTGLTEAFF. The DNA for the CDR3 is TGTGCCAGCAGCCTAACCACCGGGACAGGGTTAACTGAAGCTTTCTTT.

This chain uses TRBV4-1 with TRBJ2-7, with a weak D call TRBD2 (7 bases). This CDR3 contains 16 residues. The germline V gene has CDR1 MGHRA and CDR2 YSYEKL. Trimming stripped 1 base from V and 2 bases from J, with 15 bases between. CDR3 loop: CASSQVGGGGPYEQYF. For the CDR3, the DNA is TGCGCCAGCAGCCAAGTTGGAGGGGGGGGGCCCTACGAGCAGTACTTC.

The V gene is TRBV2, the J gene TRBJ1-2; D call uncertain. The CDR3 has 14 residues. In germline, CDR1 is SNHLY, CDR2 FYNNEI. Trimming took off 3 bases at V and 5 bases at J, with 13 bases between the two ends. The CDR3 region has the DNA TGTGCCAGCAGTGACGATTGGAGGGTGTATGGCTACACCTTC. Translated, it gives CASSDDWRVYGYTF.

The chain combines TRBV10-3 with TRBJ1-2; TRBD1 agrees at 10 bases. The CDR3 contains 15 residues. Germline CDR1 reads ENHRY; CDR2 reads SYGVKD. V shed 5 bases, J shed 4 bases, and the junction held 7 bases outside the gene matches. This CDR3 reads CAISLGQGEGYGYTF. CDR3 in DNA: TGTGCCATCAGTCTTGGACAGGGGGAGGGCTATGGCTACACCTTC.

The chain couples TRBV2 to TRBJ2-5, with 7 positions matching TRBD2. CDR1 and CDR2 (germline): SNHLY, FYNNEI. There are 16 residues in the CDR3. With 1 base clipped from V and 5 bases from J, the junction kept 10 bases outside the gene matches. The CDR3 region is CASSEGGGGTGETQYF. CDR3 DNA sequence: TGTGCCAGCAGTGAAGGTGGGGGGGGAACGGGCGAGACCCAGTACTTC.

The rearrangement links TRBV15 to TRBJ2-5, with 9 bases that match TRBD2. This CDR3 comprises 15 residues. CDR1 and CDR2 from the germline V gene are LNHNV and YYDKDF (reference sequence). J was trimmed by 11 bases and V by 8 bases; bases with no gene match: 18. CDR3 bases: TGTGCCACCCCATTGGGGACTAGCCGGGTGAGTGAGCAGTACTTC. Translated: CATPLGTSRVSEQYF.

Remarks on this clonotype: With a much larger clone just one base away, this may be a read error. The chain links TRBV18 to TRBJ1-2; D is unresolved. The V gene's germline CDR1 is KGHSH and CDR2 LQKENI. The CDR3 sequence is 16 residues long. CDR3 sequence: CASPPPMSPLGYGYTF. For the CDR3, the DNA is TGTGCCAGCCCACCACCGATGTCTCCATTGGGCTATGGCTACACCTTC.

This clonotype was recorded once. The genes are TRBV11-2 and TRBJ2-5, with D possibly TRBD2 on 5 matching bases. V lost 0 bases and J 4 bases, leaving 12 bases between the germline ends. There are 15 residues in the CDR3. From germline, CDR1 is SGHAT and CDR2 FQNNGV. Written as DNA, the CDR3 is TGTGCCAGCAGCTTAGACGGCAGCGGAGGAGAGACCCAGTACTTC. Translating it yields CASSLDGSGGETQYF.

V gene TRBV2 combines with J gene TRBJ2-5; weak D call: TRBD1 (6 bases). The CDR3 covers 14 residues. The V and J ends lost 9 bases and 11 bases respectively, with 25 bases between them. CDR1 and CDR2 from the germline V gene are SNHLY and FYNNEI. As DNA, the CDR3 is TGTGCCAGTTGCTTCCGGGACACATTCTATGAGCAGTACTTC. Translating gives CASCFRDTFYEQYF. Variable domain in full (rest from reference TRBV2 and TRBJ2-5): EPEVTQTPSHQVTQMGQEVILRCVPISNHLYFYWYRQILGQKVEFLVSFYNNEISEKSEIFDDQFSVERPDGSNFTLKIRSTKLEDSAMYFCASCFRDTFYEQYFGPGTRLLVL.

This clonotype was counted a single time. The rearrangement uses TRBV21-1 and TRBJ1-6; the table calls TRBD1, which could not be checked here. TRBV21-1 is a known pseudogene. This CDR3 region has 14 residues. CDR3 loop: CASSKRGGRQVHHF. In nucleotides, the CDR3 is TGTGCCAGCAGCAAACGGGGGGGAAGACAGGTACACCACTTT.

This clonotype was detected only a few times. V is TRBV29-1 and J is TRBJ2-1, with 9 nucleotides matching TRBD1. Germline lookup yields CDR1 SQVTM and CDR2 ANQGSEA. CDR3 length equals 15 residues. J was trimmed by 5 bases and V by 6 bases; bases with no gene match: 11. CDR3: CSVNPRDRADNEQFF. CDR3 DNA sequence: TGCAGCGTAAACCCCCGGGACAGGGCCGACAATGAGCAGTTCTTC.

This clonotype was observed at least ten times. The chain has TRBV2 and TRBJ1-1; 8 nucleotides match TRBD1. Unmatched junction bases numbered 1, after V lost 6 bases and J lost 1 base. Looked up from germline, CDR1 is SNHLY and CDR2 is FYNNEI. There are 13 residues in the CDR3. CDR3 in amino acids: CASSGQGNTEAFF. The CDR3 DNA follows: TGTGCCAGCAGCGGACAGGGGAACACTGAAGCTTTCTTT.

The chain is built from TRBV5-1 and TRBJ2-1, with D hard to call. The CDR3 has 13 amino acids. V was pared by 4 bases and J by 12 bases, with 17 bases between. Germline V gene lookup returns CDR1 SGHRS and CDR2 YFSETQ. For the CDR3, the DNA is TGCGCCAGCAGCGCTCCCGTCCTAGATACGCAGTTCTTC. It codes for CASSAPVLDTQFF.

CDR3 sequence reads: CASSLPPGGSYEQYF. The DNA for the CDR3 is TGCGCCAGCAGCTTGCCACCGGGAGGAAGCTACGAGCAGTACTTC. The chain combines TRBV5-1 with TRBJ2-7; 7 bases match TRBD2. Germline lookup yields CDR1 SGHRS and CDR2 YFSETQ. CDR3 length: 15 residues. The V and J ends lost 1 base and 3 bases, in that order; junction bases with no gene match: 7.

As for this clonotype: Just one base apart from a much larger clone, this may be a read error. The chain couples TRBV28 to TRBJ2-5, with D uncertain. The length of the CDR3 is 13 residues. The ends were cut back, 7 bases at V and 1 base at J, with 10 bases in the middle. From germline, CDR1 is MDHEN and CDR2 SYDVKM. In DNA form, the CDR3 reads TGTGCCAGCAAGGTACCAAGCCAAGAGACCCAGTACTTC. Translation gives CASKVPSQETQYF. The whole variable domain, filled in from reference TRBV28 and TRBJ2-5, reads DVKVTQSSRYLVKRTGEKVFLECVQDMDHENMFWYRQDPGLGLRLIYFSYDVKMKEKGDIPEGYSVSREKKERFSLILESASTNQTSMYLCASKVPSQETQYFGPGTRLLVL.